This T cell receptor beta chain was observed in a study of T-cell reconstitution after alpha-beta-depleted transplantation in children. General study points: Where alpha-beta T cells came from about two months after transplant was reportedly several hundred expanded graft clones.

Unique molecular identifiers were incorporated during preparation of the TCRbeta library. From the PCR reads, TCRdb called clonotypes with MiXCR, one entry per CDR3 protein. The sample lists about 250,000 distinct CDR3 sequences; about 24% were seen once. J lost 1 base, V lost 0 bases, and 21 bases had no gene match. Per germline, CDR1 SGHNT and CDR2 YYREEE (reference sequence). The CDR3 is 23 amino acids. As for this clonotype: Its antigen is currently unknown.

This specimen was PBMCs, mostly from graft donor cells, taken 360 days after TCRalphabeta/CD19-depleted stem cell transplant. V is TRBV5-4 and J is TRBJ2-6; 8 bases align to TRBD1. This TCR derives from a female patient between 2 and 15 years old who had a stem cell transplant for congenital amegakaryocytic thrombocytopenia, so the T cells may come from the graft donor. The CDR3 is CASSLDPLPSPGQGESGANVLTF. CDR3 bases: TGTGCCAGCAGCTTGGACCCTCTCCCTTCCCCCGGACAGGGAGAGTCTGGGGCCAACGTCCTGACTTTC.